This TCR beta chain was recovered during a study of spatial heterogeneity in lung cancer. Germline V gene data show CDR1 as MNHEY and CDR2 as SMNVEV (reference sequence). Germline trimming cut 4 bases from V and 2 bases from J; bases unmatched to any gene: 5. The CDR3 length is 15 residues. The time point was: sample taken at primary tumor resection. Unsorted tumor, nontumor lung tissue or cryopreserved PBMC supplied the whole RNA. In its sample, this clonotype was seen many times. TCRdb used MiXCR to reprocess the 5' RACE reads, holding one entry per CDR3 protein. The sample has 11,000 to 15,000 distinct CDR3 sequences, about 9.4% seen once.

The TCR was taken from a male donor with early-stage non-small cell lung cancer. Source: PBMCs, taken at surgery. The gene calls are TRBV27 and TRBJ2-7; the match to TRBD2 covers 10 bases. For the CDR3, the DNA is TGTGCCAGCAGTTGGGGGACTAGCGAGCCCTACGAGCAGTACTTC. Protein sequence: CASSWGTSEPYEQYF.